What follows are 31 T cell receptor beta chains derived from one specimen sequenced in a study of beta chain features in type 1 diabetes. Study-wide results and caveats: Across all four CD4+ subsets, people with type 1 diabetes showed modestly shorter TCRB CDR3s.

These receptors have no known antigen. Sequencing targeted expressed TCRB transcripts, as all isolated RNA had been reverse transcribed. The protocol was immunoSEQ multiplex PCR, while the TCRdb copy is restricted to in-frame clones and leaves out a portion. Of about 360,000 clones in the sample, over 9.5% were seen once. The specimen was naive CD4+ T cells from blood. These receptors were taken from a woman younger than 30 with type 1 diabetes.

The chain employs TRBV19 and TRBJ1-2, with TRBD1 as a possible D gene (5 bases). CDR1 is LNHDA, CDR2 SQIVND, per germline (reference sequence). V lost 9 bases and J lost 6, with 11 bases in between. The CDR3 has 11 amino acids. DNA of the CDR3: TGTGCCAGCTCCCAGGGCGATGGCTACACCTTC. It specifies CASSQGDGYTF.

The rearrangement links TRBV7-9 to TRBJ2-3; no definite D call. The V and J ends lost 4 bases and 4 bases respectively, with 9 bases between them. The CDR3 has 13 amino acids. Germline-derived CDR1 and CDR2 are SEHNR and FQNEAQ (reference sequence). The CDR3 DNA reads TGTGCCAGCAGCTCCACCGCGCCAGATACGCAGTATTTT. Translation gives CASSSTAPDTQYF.

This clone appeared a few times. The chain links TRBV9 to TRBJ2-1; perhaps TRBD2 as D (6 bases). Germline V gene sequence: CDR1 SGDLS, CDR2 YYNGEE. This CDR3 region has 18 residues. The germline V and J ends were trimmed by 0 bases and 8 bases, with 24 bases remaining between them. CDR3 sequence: CASSVAEPRGIQRHEQFF. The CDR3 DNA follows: TGTGCCAGCAGCGTAGCGGAGCCTCGGGGGATACAGCGCCATGAGCAGTTCTTC.

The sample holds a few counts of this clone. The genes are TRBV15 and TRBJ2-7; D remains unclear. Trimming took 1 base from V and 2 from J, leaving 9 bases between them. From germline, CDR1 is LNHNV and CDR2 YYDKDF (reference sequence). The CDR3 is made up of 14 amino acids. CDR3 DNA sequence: TGTGCCACCAGCAGAGGAGGAGCCACCTACGAGCAGTACTTC. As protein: CATSRGGATYEQYF.

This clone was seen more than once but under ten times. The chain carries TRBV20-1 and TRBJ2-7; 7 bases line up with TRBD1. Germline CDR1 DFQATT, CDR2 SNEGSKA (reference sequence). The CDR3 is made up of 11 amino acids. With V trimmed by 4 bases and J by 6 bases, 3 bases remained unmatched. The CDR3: CSANRGPEQYF. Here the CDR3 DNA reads TGCAGTGCTAACAGGGGCCCCGAGCAGTACTTC.

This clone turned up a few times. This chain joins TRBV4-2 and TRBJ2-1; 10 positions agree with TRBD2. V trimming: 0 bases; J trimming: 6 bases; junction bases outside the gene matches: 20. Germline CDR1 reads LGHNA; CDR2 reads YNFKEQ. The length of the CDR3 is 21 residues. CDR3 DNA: TGTGCCAGCAGCCAAGAAAACCGACTAGCGGGTTCATATGGCCGGTTCAATGAGCAGTTCTTC. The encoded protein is CASSQENRLAGSYGRFNEQFF.

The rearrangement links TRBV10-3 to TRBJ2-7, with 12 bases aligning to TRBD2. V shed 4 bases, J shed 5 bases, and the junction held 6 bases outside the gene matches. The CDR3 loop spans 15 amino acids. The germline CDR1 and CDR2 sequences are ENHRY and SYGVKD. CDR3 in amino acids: CAISATSGRRDEQYF. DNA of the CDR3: TGTGCCATCAGTGCCACTAGCGGGAGGCGGGACGAGCAGTACTTC.

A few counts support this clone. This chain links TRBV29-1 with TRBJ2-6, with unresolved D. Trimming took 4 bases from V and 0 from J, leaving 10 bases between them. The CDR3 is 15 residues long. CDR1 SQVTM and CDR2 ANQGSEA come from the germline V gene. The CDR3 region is CSVGHSPSGANVLTF. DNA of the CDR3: TGCAGCGTTGGTCACAGCCCCTCTGGGGCCAACGTCCTGACTTTC.

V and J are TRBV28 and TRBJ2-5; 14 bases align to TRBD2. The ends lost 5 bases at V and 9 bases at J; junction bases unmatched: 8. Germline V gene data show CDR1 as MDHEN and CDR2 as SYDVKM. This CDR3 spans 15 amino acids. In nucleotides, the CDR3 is TGTGCCAGCAGTCCAGAGACTAGCGGGAGGGCGGCCCAGTACTTC. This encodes CASSPETSGRAAQYF.

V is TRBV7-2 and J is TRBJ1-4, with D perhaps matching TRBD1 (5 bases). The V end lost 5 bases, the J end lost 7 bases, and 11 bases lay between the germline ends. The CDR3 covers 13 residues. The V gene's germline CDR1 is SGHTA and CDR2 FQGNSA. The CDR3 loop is CASSAGTLEKLFF. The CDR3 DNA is TGTGCCAGCAGCGCGGGGACGCTTGAAAAACTGTTTTTT.

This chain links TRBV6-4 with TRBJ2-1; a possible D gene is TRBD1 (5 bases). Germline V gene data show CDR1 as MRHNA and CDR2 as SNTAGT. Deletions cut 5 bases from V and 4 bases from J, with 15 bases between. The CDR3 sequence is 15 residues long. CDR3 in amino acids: CASSRTPGPYNEQFF. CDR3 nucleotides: TGTGCCAGCAGTAGGACACCGGGCCCTTACAATGAGCAGTTCTTC.

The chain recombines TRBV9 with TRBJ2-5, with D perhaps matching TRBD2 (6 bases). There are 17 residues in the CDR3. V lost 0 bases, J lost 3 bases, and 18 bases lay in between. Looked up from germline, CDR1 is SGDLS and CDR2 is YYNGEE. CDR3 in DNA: TGTGCCAGCAGCGTAGGGGGGGTAGCGAGGCAGAAAGAGACCCAGTACTTC. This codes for CASSVGGVARQKETQYF.

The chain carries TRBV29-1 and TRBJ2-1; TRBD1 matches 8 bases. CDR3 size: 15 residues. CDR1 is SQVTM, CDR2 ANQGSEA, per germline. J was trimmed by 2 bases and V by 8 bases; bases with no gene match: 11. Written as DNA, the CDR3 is TGCAGCAGCAGCCTTACAGGGGGTCCCTACAATGAGCAGTTCTTC. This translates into CSSSLTGGPYNEQFF.

The CDR3 region is CASSLSSEYNEQFF. CDR3 coding DNA: TGTGCCAGCAGCTTAAGTAGTGAGTACAATGAGCAGTTCTTC. V and J are TRBV5-4 and TRBJ2-1; unclear D gene. Trimming cost V 2 bases and J 4 bases, with 10 bases left between them. The CDR3 length is 14 residues. In germline, CDR1 is SGHNT, CDR2 YYREEE (reference sequence).

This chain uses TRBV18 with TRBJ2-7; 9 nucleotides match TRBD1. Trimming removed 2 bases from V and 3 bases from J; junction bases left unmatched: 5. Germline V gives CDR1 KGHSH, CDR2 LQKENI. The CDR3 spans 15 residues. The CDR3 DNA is TGTGCCAGCTCACCAGGGACAGGGACCCGCTACGAGCAGTACTTC. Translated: CASSPGTGTRYEQYF. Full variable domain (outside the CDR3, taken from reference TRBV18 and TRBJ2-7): NAGVMQNPRHLVRRRGQEARLRCSPMKGHSHVYWYRQLPEEGLKFMVYLQKENIIDESGMPKERFSAEFPKEGPSILRIQQVVRGDSAAYFCASSPGTGTRYEQYFGPGTRLTVT.

The CDR3 DNA sequence: TGTGCCAGCAGCGAGGGGGATAGGGATTCACCCCTCCACTTT. Encoded protein: CASSEGDRDSPLHF. V usage is TRBV9 and J usage is TRBJ1-6; possibly TRBD1 for D (6 bases). Germline V gene lookup returns CDR1 SGDLS and CDR2 YYNGEE. This CDR3 contains 14 residues. V was trimmed by 3 bases and J by 8 bases, leaving 12 bases between them. Based on the CDR3 plus reference TRBV9 and TRBJ1-6, the full variable domain is DSGVTQTPKHLITATGQRVTLRCSPRSGDLSVYWYQQSLDQGLQFLIQYYNGEERAKGNILERFSAQQFPDLHSELNLSSLELGDSALYFCASSEGDRDSPLHFGNGTRLTVT.

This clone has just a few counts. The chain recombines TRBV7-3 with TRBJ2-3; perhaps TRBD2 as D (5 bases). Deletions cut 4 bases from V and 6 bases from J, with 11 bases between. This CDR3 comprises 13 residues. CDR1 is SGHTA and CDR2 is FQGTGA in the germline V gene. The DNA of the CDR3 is TGTGCCAGCAGCTCCTATTCTAGCGATACGCAGTATTTT. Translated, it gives CASSSYSSDTQYF.

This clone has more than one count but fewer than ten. CDR3 nucleotide sequence: TGTGCCAGCAGTGAAACCTCAGCGGGGGGGCACGAGCAGTACTTC. Protein sequence: CASSETSAGGHEQYF. The rearrangement joins TRBV25-1 to TRBJ2-7; TRBD2 aligns across 10 bases. Germline V gene data show CDR1 as MGHDK and CDR2 as SYGVNS. CDR3 length: 15 amino acids. V gave up 2 bases and J gave up 5 bases; unmatched junction bases: 6.

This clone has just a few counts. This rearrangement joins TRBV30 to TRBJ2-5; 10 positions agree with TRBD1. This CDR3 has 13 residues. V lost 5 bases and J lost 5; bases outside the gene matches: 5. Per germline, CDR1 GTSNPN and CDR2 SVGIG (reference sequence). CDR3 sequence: CAWGTGAGETQYF. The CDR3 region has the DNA TGTGCCTGGGGGACAGGGGCGGGTGAGACCCAGTACTTC.

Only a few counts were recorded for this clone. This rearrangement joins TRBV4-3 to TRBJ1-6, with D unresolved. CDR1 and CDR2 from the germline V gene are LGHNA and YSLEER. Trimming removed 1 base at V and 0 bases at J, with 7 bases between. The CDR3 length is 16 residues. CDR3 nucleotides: TGCGCCAGCAGCCAAGGAAGTAGCTCCTATAATTCACCCCTCCACTTT. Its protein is CASSQGSSSYNSPLHF.

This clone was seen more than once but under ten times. The DNA of the CDR3 is TGTGCCAGCAGAAGGCAGGGGGCGAGGGCAGGCTATGGCTACACCTTC. It codes for CASRRQGARAGYGYTF. The chain uses TRBV7-9 and TRBJ1-2; 8 bases are a match to TRBD1. The CDR3 is 16 amino acids. Germline lookup yields CDR1 SEHNR and CDR2 FQNEAQ (reference sequence). V was pared by 6 bases and J by 4 bases, with 13 bases of the junction left unmatched. Complete variable domain (other parts from reference TRBV7-9 and TRBJ1-2): DTGVSQNPRHKITKRGQNVTFRCDPISEHNRLYWYRQTLGQGPEFLTYFQNEAQLEKSRLLSDRFSAERPKGSFSTLEIQRTEQGDSAMYLCASRRQGARAGYGYTFGSGTRLTVV.

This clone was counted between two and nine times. The CDR3 DNA sequence: TGTGCCAGCAGCCTCCTCGAGTTAGCGAGAGATACGCAGTATTTT. Its translation: CASSLLELARDTQYF. The chain employs TRBV7-2 and TRBJ2-3, with D perhaps matching TRBD2 (5 bases). V shed 5 bases and J shed 5 bases, with 17 bases lying between them. The CDR3 runs 15 residues. The germline V gene has CDR1 SGHTA and CDR2 FQGNSA.

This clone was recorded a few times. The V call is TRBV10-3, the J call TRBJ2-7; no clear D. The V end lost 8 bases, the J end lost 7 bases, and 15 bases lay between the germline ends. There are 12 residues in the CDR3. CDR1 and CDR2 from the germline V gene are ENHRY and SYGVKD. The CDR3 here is CAIGPRSAEQYF. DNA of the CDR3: TGTGCCATCGGGCCGCGATCGGCGGAGCAGTACTTC.

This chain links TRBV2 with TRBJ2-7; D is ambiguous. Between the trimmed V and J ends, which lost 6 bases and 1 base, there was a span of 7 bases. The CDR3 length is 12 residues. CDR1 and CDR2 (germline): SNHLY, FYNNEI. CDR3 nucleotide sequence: TGTGCCAGCAGAGGAGATTCCTACGAGCAGTACTTC. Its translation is CASRGDSYEQYF.

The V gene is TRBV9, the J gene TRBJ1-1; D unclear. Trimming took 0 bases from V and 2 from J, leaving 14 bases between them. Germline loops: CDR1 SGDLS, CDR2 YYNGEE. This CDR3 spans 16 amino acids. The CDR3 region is CASSVGLAVPNTEAFF. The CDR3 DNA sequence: TGTGCCAGCAGCGTAGGTCTGGCGGTCCCCAACACTGAAGCTTTCTTT.

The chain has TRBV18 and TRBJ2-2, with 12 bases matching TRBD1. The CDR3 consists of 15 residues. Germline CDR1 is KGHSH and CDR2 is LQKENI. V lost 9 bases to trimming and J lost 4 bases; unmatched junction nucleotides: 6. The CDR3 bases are TGTGCCAGTTCGAGGGACAGGGGGCCCACCGGGGAGCTGTTTTTT. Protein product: CASSRDRGPTGELFF.

The CDR3 DNA reads as TGCGCCAGCAGCCAAGTCCGCAGTCAGCCCCAGCATTTT. It translates to CASSQVRSQPQHF. This chain joins TRBV4-3 and TRBJ1-5; the D is unclear. Per germline, CDR1 LGHNA and CDR2 YSLEER. V lost 1 base, J lost 6 bases, and 7 bases lay in between. The CDR3 is 13 amino acids.

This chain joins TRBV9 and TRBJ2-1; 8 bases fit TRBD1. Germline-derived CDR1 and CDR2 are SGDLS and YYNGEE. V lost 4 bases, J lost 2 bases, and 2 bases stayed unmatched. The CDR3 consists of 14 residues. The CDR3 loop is CASSQTGAYNEQFF. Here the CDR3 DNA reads TGTGCCAGCAGCCAGACAGGGGCCTACAATGAGCAGTTCTTC.

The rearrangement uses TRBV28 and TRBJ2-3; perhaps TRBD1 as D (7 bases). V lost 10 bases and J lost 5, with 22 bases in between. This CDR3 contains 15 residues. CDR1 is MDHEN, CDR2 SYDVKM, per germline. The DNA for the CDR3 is TGTGCCACCCAAGGGGGCGGGATGAGCGTAGATACGCAGTATTTT. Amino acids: CATQGGGMSVDTQYF.

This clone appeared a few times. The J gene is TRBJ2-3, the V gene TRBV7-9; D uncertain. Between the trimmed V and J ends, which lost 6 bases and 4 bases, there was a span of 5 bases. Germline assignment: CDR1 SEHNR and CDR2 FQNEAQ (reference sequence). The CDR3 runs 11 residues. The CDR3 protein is CASRAADTQYF. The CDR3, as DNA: TGTGCCAGCAGGGCGGCAGATACGCAGTATTTT.

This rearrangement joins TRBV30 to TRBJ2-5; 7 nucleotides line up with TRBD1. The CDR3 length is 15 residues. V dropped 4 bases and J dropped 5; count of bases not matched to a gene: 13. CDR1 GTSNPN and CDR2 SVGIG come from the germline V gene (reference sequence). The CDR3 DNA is TGTGCCTGGACTAGTCCGGGACAGCGACGGGAGACCCAGTACTTC. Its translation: CAWTSPGQRRETQYF.